This record concerns one TCR beta chain sequence. The length of the CDR3 is 12 residues. Trimming took 6 bases from V and 6 from J, leaving 15 bases between them. Germline assignment: CDR1 GTSNPN and CDR2 SVGIG (reference sequence). The data were obtained in a study of PD-1 blockade in mismatch repair-deficient tumors. Sequencing was performed with immunoSEQ multiplex PCR; in TCRdb, only in-frame clones are kept and a portion is missing. The repertoire holds under 150,000 clones, with roughly 86% as singletons. The V call is TRBV30, the J call TRBJ2-7; D remains ambiguous. This material consisted of peripheral blood, taken roughly 70 weeks after starting pembrolizumab. This receptor was taken from an adult with mismatch repair-deficient cancer. CDR3 nucleotide sequence: TGTGCCTGTCAAAGCTGGGTAAGCGAGCAGTACTTC. Translated: CACQSWVSEQYF.